Listed below are T cell receptor beta chains from one sample, sequenced in a study of tumor and adjacent non-tumor tissue in lung cancer. Using its own MiXCR run on the multiplex PCR reads, TCRdb lists one record per CDR3 protein. The sample holds roughly 220,000 distinct CDR3 sequences, less than 80% seen once. Source material: lung tumor tissue. All receptors derive from a man between 60 and 75 years old with non-small cell lung cancer. CDR3s include the opening cysteine and the closing phenylalanine or tryptophan. The D gene is left open where the match is weak. A clone size is listed for some rows: how often the clone was seen (once, few, many), or a class if it is expanded.

v_call: TRBV20-1; clone_size: many; j_call: TRBJ1-5; d_call: .; cdr3_length: 13; cdr3_aa: CSAQRGSNQPQHF; cdr3_nt: TGCAGTGCTCAGAGGGGGAGCAATCAGCCCCAGCATTTT
v_call: TRBV7-9; clone_size: few; j_call: TRBJ2-7; d_call: .; cdr3_length: 11; cdr3_aa: CASSPSTEQYF; cdr3_nt: TGTGCCAGCAGCCCCTCTACCGAGCAGTACTTC
v_call: TRBV20-1; clone_size: few; j_call: TRBJ2-5; d_call: .; cdr3_length: 14; cdr3_aa: CSAPAWAAQETQYF; cdr3_nt: TGCAGTGCTCCTGCGTGGGCAGCACAAGAGACCCAGTACTTC
v_call: TRBV5-6; clone_size: .; j_call: TRBJ2-5; d_call: .; cdr3_length: 14; cdr3_aa: CAISIADQSETQYF; cdr3_nt: TGTGCCATCAGCATAGCAGACCAAAGTGAGACCCAGTACTTC
v_call: TRBV20-1; clone_size: .; j_call: TRBJ2-4; d_call: .; cdr3_length: 15; cdr3_aa: CGARSLLDGKNIQYF; cdr3_nt: TGCGGTGCTAGATCCCTGTTGGACGGGAAAAACATTCAGTACTTC
v_call: TRBV20-1; clone_size: many; j_call: TRBJ2-3; d_call: .; cdr3_length: 12; cdr3_aa: CSAREGQDTQYF; cdr3_nt: TGCAGTGCTAGAGAAGGTCAAGATACGCAGTATTTT
v_call: TRBV20-1; clone_size: .; j_call: TRBJ2-5; d_call: TRBD1; cdr3_length: 15; cdr3_aa: CNARRGQAGQETQYF; cdr3_nt: TGCAATGCTAGACGTGGACAGGCGGGTCAAGAGACCCAGTACTTC
v_call: TRBV6-1; clone_size: .; j_call: TRBJ2-5; d_call: .; cdr3_length: 13; cdr3_aa: CASRGLLQETQYF; cdr3_nt: TGTGCCAGCAGGGGACTGCTTCAAGAGACCCAGTACTTC
v_call: TRBV5-1; clone_size: .; j_call: TRBJ2-7; d_call: TRBD1; cdr3_length: 14; cdr3_aa: CASRPGTVNYEQNF; cdr3_nt: TGCGCCAGCAGACCCGGGACAGTTAACTACGAGCAGAACTTC
v_call: TRBV20-1; clone_size: few; j_call: TRBJ1-6; d_call: TRBD1; cdr3_length: 15; cdr3_aa: CSAFVHGQGTSPLHF; cdr3_nt: TGCAGTGCGTTTGTCCATGGACAGGGAACTTCACCCCTCCACTTT
v_call: TRBV11-3; clone_size: .; j_call: TRBJ2-1; d_call: TRBD2; cdr3_length: 17; cdr3_aa: CACSSSSAGGVSNEQLF; cdr3_nt: TGTGCCTGCAGCTCCTCGAGCGCGGGGGGGGTAAGTAATGAGCAGCTCTTC
v_call: TRBV20-1; clone_size: .; j_call: TRBJ1-5; d_call: TRBD1; cdr3_length: 13; cdr3_aa: CTARNQGDRPQHF; cdr3_nt: TGCACTGCTAGAAACCAGGGGGATCGCCCCCAGCATTTT
v_call: TRBV29-1; clone_size: many; j_call: TRBJ1-1; d_call: .; cdr3_length: 10; cdr3_aa: CTTKNTEAFF; cdr3_nt: TGCACTACGAAGAACACTGAAGCTTTCTTT
v_call: TRBV6-2/TRBV6-3; clone_size: .; j_call: TRBJ1-1; d_call: .; cdr3_length: 14; cdr3_aa: CANSLPDRNTEAFF; cdr3_nt: TGTGCCAACAGTCTCCCCGACAGGAACACTGAAGCTTTCTTT
v_call: TRBV6-1; clone_size: .; j_call: TRBJ2-5; d_call: .; cdr3_length: 15; cdr3_aa: CTSRMGSGGAETQYF; cdr3_nt: TGTACCAGCAGGATGGGGAGTGGGGGGGCAGAGACCCAGTACTTC
v_call: TRBV6-1; clone_size: .; j_call: TRBJ1-2; d_call: .; cdr3_length: 14; cdr3_aa: CASNAPGQNYGYTF; cdr3_nt: TGTGCCAGCAATGCGCCGGGACAAAACTATGGCTACACCTTC
v_call: TRBV6-5; clone_size: .; j_call: TRBJ2-5; d_call: .; cdr3_length: 15; cdr3_aa: CATSLGVVGQETQYF; cdr3_nt: TGTGCCACCTCTCTTGGGGTAGTCGGCCAAGAGACCCAGTACTTC
v_call: TRBV12-3/TRBV12-4; clone_size: .; j_call: TRBJ2-5; d_call: .; cdr3_length: 14; cdr3_aa: CASSPGIRWETQYF; cdr3_nt: TGTGCCAGCAGCCCGGGAATCAGGTGGGAGACCCAGTACTTC
v_call: TRBV13; clone_size: .; j_call: TRBJ1-2; d_call: .; cdr3_length: 13; cdr3_aa: CASSRGHNYGYTF; cdr3_nt: TGTGCCAGCAGCCGCGGACACAACTATGGGTACACATTC
v_call: TRBV20-1; clone_size: .; j_call: TRBJ2-7; d_call: TRBD1; cdr3_length: 17; cdr3_aa: CSARTPPWDRDLHDQYF; cdr3_nt: TGCAGTGCTAGAACACCTCCCTGGGACAGGGACCTCCACGACCAGTACTTC
v_call: TRBV20-1; clone_size: few; j_call: TRBJ1-6; d_call: TRBD1; cdr3_length: 16; cdr3_aa: CSARDKTGTYNSPLHF; cdr3_nt: TGCAGTGCTAGAGACAAGACAGGGACCTATAATTCACCCCTCCACTTT
v_call: TRBV6-1; clone_size: .; j_call: TRBJ2-7; d_call: .; cdr3_length: 14; cdr3_aa: CASSELVLIYGQYF; cdr3_nt: TGTGCCAGCAGTGAATTGGTACTAATCTACGGGCAGTACTTC
v_call: TRBV12-5; clone_size: .; j_call: TRBJ2-2; d_call: TRBD2; cdr3_length: 20; cdr3_aa: CASKPPIYTSGRIGTGELFF; cdr3_nt: TGTGCTAGCAAGCCGCCGATATATACTAGCGGGAGAATCGGCACCGGGGAGCTGTTTTTT
v_call: TRBV4-2; clone_size: .; j_call: TRBJ2-7; d_call: .; cdr3_length: 12; cdr3_aa: CASNQPRDEQYF; cdr3_nt: TGTGCAAGCAACCAGCCAAGAGACGAGCAGTACTTC
v_call: TRBV12-3/TRBV12-4; clone_size: .; j_call: TRBJ1-5; d_call: TRBD1; cdr3_length: 14; cdr3_aa: CAGSPDRRNQPQHF; cdr3_nt: TGTGCCGGCAGTCCGGACAGGCGCAATCAGCCCCAACATTTT
v_call: TRBV10-2; clone_size: .; j_call: TRBJ1-2; d_call: .; cdr3_length: 12; cdr3_aa: CVSSVLALPYTF; cdr3_nt: TGCGTCAGCAGTGTCTTGGCGCTTCCATACACCTTC
v_call: TRBV4-1; clone_size: many; j_call: TRBJ2-3; d_call: TRBD2; cdr3_length: 17; cdr3_aa: CASSQEQSGRVTDTQYF; cdr3_nt: TGCGCCAGCAGCCAAGAGCAGAGCGGGAGGGTGACAGATACGCAGTATTTT
v_call: TRBV4-2; clone_size: .; j_call: TRBJ2-1; d_call: .; cdr3_length: 14; cdr3_aa: CASSPDYGGYDQFF; cdr3_nt: TGTGCCAGCAGCCCAGACTATGGGGGCTATGATCAGTTCTTC
v_call: TRBV11-2; clone_size: .; j_call: TRBJ2-3; d_call: TRBD1; cdr3_length: 14; cdr3_aa: CASSPDRGANTQYF; cdr3_nt: TGTGCCAGCAGTCCAGACAGGGGCGCAAATACGCAGTATTTT